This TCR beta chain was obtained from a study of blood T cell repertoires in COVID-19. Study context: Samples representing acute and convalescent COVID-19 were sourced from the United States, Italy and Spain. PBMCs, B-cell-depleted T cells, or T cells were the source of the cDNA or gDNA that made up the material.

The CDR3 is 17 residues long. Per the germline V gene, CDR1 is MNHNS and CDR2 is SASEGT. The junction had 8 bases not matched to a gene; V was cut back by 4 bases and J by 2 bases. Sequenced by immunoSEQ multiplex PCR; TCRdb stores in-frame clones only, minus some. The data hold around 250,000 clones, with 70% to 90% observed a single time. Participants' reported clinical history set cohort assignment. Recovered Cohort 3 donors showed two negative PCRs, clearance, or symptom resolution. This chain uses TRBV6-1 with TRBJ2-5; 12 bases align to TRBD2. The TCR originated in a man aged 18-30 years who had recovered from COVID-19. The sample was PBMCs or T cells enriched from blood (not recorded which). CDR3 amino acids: CASSGRTSGALQETQYF. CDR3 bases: TGTGCCAGCAGTGGAAGGACTAGCGGGGCCTTACAAGAGACCCAGTACTTC.